The rows below give T cell receptor beta chains drawn from one sample of a study of cytomegalovirus exposure and HLA in healthy donors. Profiling relied on immunoSEQ multiplex PCR, and the TCRdb table lists in-frame clones only, not all of them. The sample records roughly 190,000 clones, 70% to 80% being singletons. The material sequenced was PBMCs. These receptors were obtained from a woman aged 50 to 60 in good health and CMV-seronegative. Both conserved end residues are part of each CDR3. Fields, in order: V gene, J gene, CDR3 protein.

>TRBV5-1|TRBJ2-5
CASSSLPGTSGQETQYF
>TRBV5-4|TRBJ1-1
CASSPPRQGNTEAFF
>TRBV28|TRBJ1-6
CASSIGTAVHF
>TRBV12-5|TRBJ1-2
CASGLGTGAYGYTF
>TRBV6-5|TRBJ2-7
CASSYSSGRAYEQYF
>TRBV27|TRBJ2-2
CASNPLGGTGELFF
>TRBV15|TRBJ2-3
CATSRGGGKLSGDTQYF
>TRBV4-2|TRBJ1-3
CASSRLDGVASGNTIYF
>TRBV19|TRBJ1-2
CASSDFTKHLSPNYGYTF
>TRBV28|TRBJ2-2
CASKTGDGELFF
>TRBV6-6|TRBJ1-5
CASFRGGNGNQPQHF
>TRBV7-8|TRBJ1-1
CASSLRRGNTGSAGNTEAFF